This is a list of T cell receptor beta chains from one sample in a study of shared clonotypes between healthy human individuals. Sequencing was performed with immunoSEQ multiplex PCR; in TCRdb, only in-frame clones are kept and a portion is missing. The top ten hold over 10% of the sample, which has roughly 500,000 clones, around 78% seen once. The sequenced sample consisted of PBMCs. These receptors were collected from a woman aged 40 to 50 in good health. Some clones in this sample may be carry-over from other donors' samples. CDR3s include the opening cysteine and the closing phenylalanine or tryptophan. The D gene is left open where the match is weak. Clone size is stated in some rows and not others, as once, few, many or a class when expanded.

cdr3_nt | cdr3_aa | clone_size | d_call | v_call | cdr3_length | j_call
TGTGCCAGCAGCGTAGGAGTCTACACCGGGGAGCTGTTTTTT | CASSVGVYTGELFF | many | NA | TRBV9 | 14 | TRBJ2-2
TGCGCCAGCAGCCAGGATTTAGACAGGGGTGCTGAAGCTTTCTTT | CASSQDLDRGAEAFF | once | TRBD1 | TRBV4-1 | 15 | TRBJ1-1
TGTGCCAGCAGCAACCGAGGGACGGGGAACACTGAAGCTTTCTTT | CASSNRGTGNTEAFF | NA | NA | TRBV5-6 | 15 | TRBJ1-1
TGTGCCAGCAGCTTAGGACGCTCTGGGGCCAACGTCCTGACTTTC | CASSLGRSGANVLTF | once | NA | TRBV7-2 | 15 | TRBJ2-6
TGTGCCAGCTCACCCGGACCGGGGACTGAAGCTTTCTTT | CASSPGPGTEAFF | NA | NA | TRBV18 | 13 | TRBJ1-1
TGTGCCAGCAGTGACGGCTTCTATGGCTACACCTTC | CASSDGFYGYTF | few | NA | TRBV25-1 | 12 | TRBJ1-2
TGTGCCAGCTCACCACGTCAGGGTGGTGAAAAACTGTTTTTT | CASSPRQGGEKLFF | NA | NA | TRBV18 | 14 | TRBJ1-4
TGTGCCAGCCAGGGCTGGGGAGATACGCAGTATTTT | CASQGWGDTQYF | NA | NA | TRBV28 | 12 | TRBJ2-3
TGTGCTAGTGGTTTCGGGACTGAGCAGTTCTTC | CASGFGTEQFF | NA | NA | TRBV12-5 | 11 | TRBJ2-1
TGTGCCAGCACCTTGACAGAAACCAATGAGCAGTTCTTC | CASTLTETNEQFF | NA | NA | TRBV6-1 | 13 | TRBJ2-1
TGTGCCATCGGTGACGGGGAGGATGGCTACACCTTC | CAIGDGEDGYTF | NA | NA | TRBV10-3 | 12 | TRBJ1-2
TGTGCCAGCAGCCCGGGTTCCGCTTCTTATGGCTACACCTTC | CASSPGSASYGYTF | NA | NA | TRBV28 | 14 | TRBJ1-2
TGCAGCGTTGAAGGAACCACGAGCGGGAGAAACGAGCAGTACTTC | CSVEGTTSGRNEQYF | few | TRBD2 | TRBV29-1 | 15 | TRBJ2-7
TGTGCCAGCAGCCAAGATCTTCCGAGGGAGGGCCGGTATGAGCAGTTCTTC | CASSQDLPREGRYEQFF | NA | TRBD2 | TRBV4-2 | 17 | TRBJ2-1
TGTGCCAGCAGTCCCACTAGCGGGAGAAGGGGGGGCACAGATACGCAGTATTTT | CASSPTSGRRGGTDTQYF | NA | TRBD2 | TRBV7-9 | 18 | TRBJ2-3
TGTGCCAGCAGAAACCAGGCCTACGAGCAGTACTTC | CASRNQAYEQYF | NA | NA | TRBV6-1 | 12 | TRBJ2-7
TGTGCCAGCTCACCACCGTCAGGGAATGAAAAACTGTTTTTT | CASSPPSGNEKLFF | NA | NA | TRBV18 | 14 | TRBJ1-4
TGCGCCAGCAGTGAGTCGGGAGTGATGAACACTGAAGCTTTCTTT | CASSESGVMNTEAFF | NA | NA | TRBV10-2 | 15 | TRBJ1-1
TGTGCCAGCAGCCGGGACAGGGGATACGGCTACACCTTC | CASSRDRGYGYTF | many | TRBD1 | TRBV6-5 | 13 | TRBJ1-2
TGTGCCACCAGCAGAGATTTCGGGGGCAATGAGCAGTTCTTC | CATSRDFGGNEQFF | NA | NA | TRBV15 | 14 | TRBJ2-1
TGTGCCAGCAGTGACTCGGGACTAGCGGGAGTCAATGAGCAGTTCTTC | CASSDSGLAGVNEQFF | NA | TRBD2 | TRBV6-4 | 16 | TRBJ2-1
TGTGCCATCAGTGAGTCGGTTGGGGTCCAAGAGACCCAGTACTTC | CAISESVGVQETQYF | NA | NA | TRBV10-3 | 15 | TRBJ2-5
TGCAGTGCTAGAGCAGAGCCCCTACAGTTCTTC | CSARAEPLQFF | NA | NA | TRBV20-1 | 11 | TRBJ2-1
TGTGCCAGTAGCGTCTCAGACATGAACACTGAAGCTTTCTTT | CASSVSDMNTEAFF | NA | NA | TRBV19 | 14 | TRBJ1-1
TGCGCCAGCAGCCAAGCTCCAGCGGGCCTACCCTACGAGCAGTACTTC | CASSQAPAGLPYEQYF | NA | NA | TRBV4-3 | 16 | TRBJ2-7
TGTGCCAGCTCACCACAACAGGGGGCGGACACTGAAGCTTTCTTT | CASSPQQGADTEAFF | NA | TRBD1 | TRBV18 | 15 | TRBJ1-1
TGTGCCAGCAGCCTAGCCGGCGGGAAGGCCTACGAGCAGTACTTC | CASSLAGGKAYEQYF | NA | NA | TRBV7-2 | 15 | TRBJ2-7
TGCGCCAGCAGCTTGTTAGGGACAGGGATCGAAGAGACCCAGTACTTC | CASSLLGTGIEETQYF | NA | TRBD1 | TRBV5-1 | 16 | TRBJ2-5
TGTGCCTGGAGTAACTCAGGCTCTGGAAACACCATATATTTT | CAWSNSGSGNTIYF | NA | NA | TRBV30 | 14 | TRBJ1-3